The clone carrying this T cell receptor (beta chain) was detected ten times or more. The antigen is not known. This entry belongs to a study of CD8 T cells in ankylosing spondylitis. Whole-study findings and limits: Significant enrichment of disease-linked clones was reported in matched ankylosing spondylitis synovial fluid. There was a TCR beta motif, made of eight highly homologous variants, that appeared characteristic of ankylosing spondylitis blood. Some motif variants had been reported before (in reactive arthritis synovial fluid and blood).

After removal of 6 bases from V and 0 bases from J, the junction contained 6 bases not matched to a gene. CDR1 and CDR2 from the germline V gene are SQVTM and ANQGSEA. The CDR3 runs to 14 residues. Making the TCR beta libraries involved quantitative 5'-RACE with molecular barcodes. TCRdb itself ran the 5' RACE reads through MiXCR, one entry per CDR3 protein. The sample yields around 53,000 distinct CDR3 sequences, roughly 7.3% seen once. The chain combines TRBV29-1 with TRBJ1-1, with 8 bases that match TRBD1. What was sequenced was blood, either unsorted or a sorted T cell fraction (not recorded which). This receptor was taken from a female donor with ankylosing spondylitis or in good health (not recorded which). The CDR3 bases are TGCAGCGTACGACAGGGGAACATGAACACTGAAGCTTTCTTT. Translating it yields CSVRQGNMNTEAFF.